This TCR beta chain was recovered during a study of blood T cell repertoires in COVID-19. Study-wide context: The study drew acute and convalescent COVID-19 samples from the United States, Italy and Spain. PBMCs, B-cell-depleted T cells, or T cells were the source of the cDNA or gDNA that made up the material.

Original methodology: Counts of nucleated cells, estimated from reference gene primer amplification, were obtained. Profiled with immunoSEQ multiplex PCR; TCRdb holds only in-frame clones, not every one. V, J and clone size are those of that table, while D and trimming were read from the DNA. The table lists about 140,000 clones, under 80% of them singletons, with about an eighth in the top ten. J was trimmed by 2 bases and V by 4 bases; bases with no gene match: 8. The CDR3 is 16 amino acids. Germline assignment: CDR1 SNHLY and CDR2 FYNNEI. The chain joins TRBV2 to TRBJ1-3; 7 bases are a match to TRBD1. Sample: peripheral blood. The sequence was obtained from a man older than 75 with acute or convalescent COVID-19. CDR3 region: CASSAQTGIAGNTIYF. CDR3 DNA sequence: TGTGCCAGCAGTGCCCAGACAGGGATTGCTGGAAACACCATATATTTT.